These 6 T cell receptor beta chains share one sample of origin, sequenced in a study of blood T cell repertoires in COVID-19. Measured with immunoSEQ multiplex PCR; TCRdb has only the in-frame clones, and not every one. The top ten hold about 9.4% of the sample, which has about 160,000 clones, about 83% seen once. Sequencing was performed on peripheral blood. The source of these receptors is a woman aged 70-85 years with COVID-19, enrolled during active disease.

Written as DNA, the CDR3 is TGTGCCAGTAGTAGGGACAGGGGGTTAACTGAAGCTTTCTTT. Its translation: CASSRDRGLTEAFF. The rearrangement joins TRBV19 to TRBJ1-1, with 11 bases fitting TRBD1. Per the germline V gene, CDR1 is LNHDA and CDR2 is SQIVND (reference sequence). V gave up 4 bases and J gave up 5 bases; unmatched junction bases: 3. The CDR3 has 14 amino acids.

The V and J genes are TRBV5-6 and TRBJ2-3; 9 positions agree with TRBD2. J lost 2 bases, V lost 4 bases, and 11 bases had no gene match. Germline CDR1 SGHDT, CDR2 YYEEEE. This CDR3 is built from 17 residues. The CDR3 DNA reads TGTGCCAGCAGCCCCGGCTACCAGCGGGGGGTCACAGATACGCAGTATTTT. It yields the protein CASSPGYQRGVTDTQYF.

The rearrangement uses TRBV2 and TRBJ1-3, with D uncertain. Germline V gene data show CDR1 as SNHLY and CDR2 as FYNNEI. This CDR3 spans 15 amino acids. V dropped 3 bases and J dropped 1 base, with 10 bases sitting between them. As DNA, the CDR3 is TGTGCCAGCAGTGACCTACCCTATTCTGGAAACACCATATATTTT. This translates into CASSDLPYSGNTIYF.

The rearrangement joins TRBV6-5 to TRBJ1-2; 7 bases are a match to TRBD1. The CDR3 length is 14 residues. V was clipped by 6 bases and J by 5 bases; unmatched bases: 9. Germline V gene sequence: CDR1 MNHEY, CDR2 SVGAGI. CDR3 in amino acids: CASRHQRQGYGYTF. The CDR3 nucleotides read TGTGCCAGCAGGCATCAAAGACAGGGATATGGCTACACCTTC.

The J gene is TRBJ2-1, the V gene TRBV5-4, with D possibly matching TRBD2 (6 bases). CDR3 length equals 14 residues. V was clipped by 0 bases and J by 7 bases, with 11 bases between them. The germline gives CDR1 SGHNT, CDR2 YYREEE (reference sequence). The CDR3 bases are TGTGCCAGCAGCTTGGGGATGGGAGGAAATGAGCAGTTCTTC. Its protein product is CASSLGMGGNEQFF.

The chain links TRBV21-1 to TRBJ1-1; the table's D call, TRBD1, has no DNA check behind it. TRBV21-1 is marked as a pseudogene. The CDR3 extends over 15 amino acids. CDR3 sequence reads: CASSKDTGAHYEAFF. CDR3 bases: TGTGCCAGCAGCAAAGATACAGGGGCCCACTATGAAGCTTTCTTT.